The present T cell receptor beta chain was sequenced within a study of shared clonotypes between healthy human individuals. Germline values: CDR1 SGHTA, CDR2 FQGNSA. After removal of 5 bases from V and 4 bases from J, the junction contained 5 bases not matched to a gene. The CDR3 length is 14 residues. Only in-frame clones appear in the TCRdb table, and some are missing; sequencing was by immunoSEQ multiplex PCR. The table has about 470,000 clones, roughly 80% seen once. This sequence was found in a woman aged 40 to 50 in good health. Some clones in this sample may be carry-over from other donors' samples. The genes are TRBV7-2 and TRBJ2-7, with 10 bases that match TRBD1. Specimen: PBMCs. CDR3 DNA: TGTGCCAGCAGCCGTGACAGGGGGCGATACGAGCAGTACTTC. Translated: CASSRDRGRYEQYF.